The present TCR beta chain was sequenced within a study of graft-versus-host responses after intestinal transplantation. This table comes from immunoSEQ multiplex PCR, and its TCRdb copy is limited to in-frame clones, with some not included. The sample consists of 65,000 to 90,000 clones, under 95% of them appearing once. The CDR3 runs to 13 residues. Trimming pared 6 bases from V and 4 bases from J, leaving 10 bases between. Germline loops: CDR1 SEHNR, CDR2 FQNEAQ (reference sequence). In the case of this clone: Its antigen is as yet unknown.

This sequence was found in a human donor who was the organ donor for an intestinal transplant. The specimen comprised unstimulated CD8+ T cells sorted from spleen or lymph node cells, sampled before transplant. V gene TRBV7-9 combines with J gene TRBJ2-1, with D possibly matching TRBD2 (5 bases). Written as DNA, the CDR3 is TGTGCCAGCAGTGGGAGCGGATACAATGAGCAGTTCTTC. It yields the protein CASSGSGYNEQFF.